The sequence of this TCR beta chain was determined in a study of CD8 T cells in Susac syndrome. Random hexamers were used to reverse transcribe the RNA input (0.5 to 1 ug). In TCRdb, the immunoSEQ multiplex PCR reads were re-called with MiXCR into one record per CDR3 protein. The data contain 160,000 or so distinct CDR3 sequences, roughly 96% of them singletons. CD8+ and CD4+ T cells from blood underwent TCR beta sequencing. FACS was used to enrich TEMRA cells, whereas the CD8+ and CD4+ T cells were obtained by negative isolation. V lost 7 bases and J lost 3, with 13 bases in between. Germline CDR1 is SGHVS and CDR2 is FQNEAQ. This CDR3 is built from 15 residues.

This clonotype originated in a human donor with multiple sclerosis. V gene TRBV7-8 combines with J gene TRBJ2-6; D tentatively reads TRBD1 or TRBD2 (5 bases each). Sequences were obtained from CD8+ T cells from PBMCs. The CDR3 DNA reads TGTGCCAGCACCGTGAGGGGCGTTGGGGCCAACGTCCTGACTTTC. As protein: CASTVRGVGANVLTF.